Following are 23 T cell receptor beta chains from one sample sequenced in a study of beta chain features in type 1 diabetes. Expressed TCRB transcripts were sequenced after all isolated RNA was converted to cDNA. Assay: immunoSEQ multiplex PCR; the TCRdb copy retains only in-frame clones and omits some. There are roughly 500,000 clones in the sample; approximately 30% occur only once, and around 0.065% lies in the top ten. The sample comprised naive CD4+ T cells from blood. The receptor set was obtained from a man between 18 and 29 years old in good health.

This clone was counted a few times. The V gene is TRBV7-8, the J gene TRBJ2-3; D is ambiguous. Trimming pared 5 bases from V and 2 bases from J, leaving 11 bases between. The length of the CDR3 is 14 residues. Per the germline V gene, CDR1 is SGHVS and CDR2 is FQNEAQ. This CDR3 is CASSPPGPTDTQYF. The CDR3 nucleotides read TGTGCCAGCAGCCCGCCAGGCCCCACAGATACGCAGTATTTT.

The CDR3 loop reads CASSWTVKNIQYF. The CDR3, as DNA: TGTGCCAGCAGCTGGACGGTTAAAAACATTCAGTACTTC. The chain employs TRBV7-8 and TRBJ2-4; D is undetermined. Germline V lookup: CDR1 SGHVS, CDR2 FQNEAQ. This CDR3 spans 13 amino acids. Trimming stripped 4 bases from V and 4 bases from J, with 8 bases between.

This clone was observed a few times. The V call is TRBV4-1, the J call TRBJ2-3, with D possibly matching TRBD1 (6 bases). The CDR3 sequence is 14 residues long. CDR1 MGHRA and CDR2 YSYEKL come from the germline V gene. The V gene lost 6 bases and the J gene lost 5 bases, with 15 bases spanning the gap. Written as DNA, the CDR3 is TGCGCCAGCAGACAAACAGGGTCTGGAGATACGCAGTATTTT. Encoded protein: CASRQTGSGDTQYF.

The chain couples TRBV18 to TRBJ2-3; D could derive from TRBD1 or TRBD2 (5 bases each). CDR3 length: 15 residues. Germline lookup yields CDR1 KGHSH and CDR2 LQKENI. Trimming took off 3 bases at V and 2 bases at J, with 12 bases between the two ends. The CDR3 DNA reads TGTGCCAGCTCACCGGGACGGCCGACCACAGATACGCAGTATTTT. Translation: CASSPGRPTTDTQYF. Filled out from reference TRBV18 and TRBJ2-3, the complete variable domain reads NAGVMQNPRHLVRRRGQEARLRCSPMKGHSHVYWYRQLPEEGLKFMVYLQKENIIDESGMPKERFSAEFPKEGPSILRIQQVVRGDSAAYFCASSPGRPTTDTQYFGPGTRLTVL.

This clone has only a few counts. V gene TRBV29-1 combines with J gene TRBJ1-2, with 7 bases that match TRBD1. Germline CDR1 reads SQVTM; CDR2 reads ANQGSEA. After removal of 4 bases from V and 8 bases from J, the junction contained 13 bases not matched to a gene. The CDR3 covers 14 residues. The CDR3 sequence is CSVAWDSELYGYTF. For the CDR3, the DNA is TGCAGCGTTGCTTGGGACAGCGAGCTCTACGGCTACACCTTC.

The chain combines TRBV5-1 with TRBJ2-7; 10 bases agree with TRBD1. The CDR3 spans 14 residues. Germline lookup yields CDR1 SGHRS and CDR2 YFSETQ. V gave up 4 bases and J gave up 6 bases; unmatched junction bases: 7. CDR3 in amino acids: CASSEGQGVSEQYF. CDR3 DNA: TGCGCCAGCAGCGAAGGACAGGGGGTCTCCGAGCAGTACTTC.

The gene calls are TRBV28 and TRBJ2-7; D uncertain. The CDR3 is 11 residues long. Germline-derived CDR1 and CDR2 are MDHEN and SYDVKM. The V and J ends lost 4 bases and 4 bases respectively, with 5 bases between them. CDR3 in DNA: TGTGCCAGCAGTTCCAGGTACGAGCAGTACTTC. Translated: CASSSRYEQYF.

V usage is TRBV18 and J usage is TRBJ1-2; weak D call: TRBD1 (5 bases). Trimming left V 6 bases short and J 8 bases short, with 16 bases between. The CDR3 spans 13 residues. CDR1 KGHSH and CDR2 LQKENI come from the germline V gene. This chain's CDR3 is CASSGDLSSGYTF. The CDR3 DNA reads TGTGCCAGCTCCGGGGACCTGTCGTCCGGCTACACCTTC.

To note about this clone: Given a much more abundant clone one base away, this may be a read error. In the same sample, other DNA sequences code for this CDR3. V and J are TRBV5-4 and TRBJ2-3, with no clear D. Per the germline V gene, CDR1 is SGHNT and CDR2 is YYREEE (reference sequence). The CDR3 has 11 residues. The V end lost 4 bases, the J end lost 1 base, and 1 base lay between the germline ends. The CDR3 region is CASSRTDTQYF. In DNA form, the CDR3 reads TGTGCCAGCAGCCGCACAGATACGCAGTATTTT.

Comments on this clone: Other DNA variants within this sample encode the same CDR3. The CDR3 sequence is CASSPQHSGANVLTF. CDR3 DNA: TGTGCCAGCTCACCACAACACTCTGGGGCCAACGTCCTGACTTTC. The rearrangement links TRBV18 to TRBJ2-6; D is undetermined. Germline CDR1 reads KGHSH; CDR2 reads LQKENI. The CDR3 length is 15 residues. Trimming pared 1 base from V and 0 bases from J, leaving 4 bases between.

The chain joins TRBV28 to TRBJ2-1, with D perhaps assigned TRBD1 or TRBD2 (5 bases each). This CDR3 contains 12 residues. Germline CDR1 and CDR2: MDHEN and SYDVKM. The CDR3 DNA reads TGTGAAGTCTGGGACGGGTACAATGAGCAGTTCTTC. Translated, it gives CEVWDGYNEQFF.

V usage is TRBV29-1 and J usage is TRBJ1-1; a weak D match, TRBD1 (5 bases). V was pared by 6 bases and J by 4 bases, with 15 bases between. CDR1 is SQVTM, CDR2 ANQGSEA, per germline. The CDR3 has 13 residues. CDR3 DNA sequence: TGCAGCGTCGTTCGAGGGGAGGGCACTGAAGCTTTCTTT. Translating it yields CSVVRGEGTEAFF. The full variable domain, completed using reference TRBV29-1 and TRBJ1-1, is SAVISQKPSRDICQRGTSLTIQCQVDSQVTMMFWYRQQPGQSLTLIATANQGSEATYESGFVIDKFPISRPNLTFSTLTVSNMSPEDSSIYLCSVVRGEGTEAFFGQGTRLTVV.

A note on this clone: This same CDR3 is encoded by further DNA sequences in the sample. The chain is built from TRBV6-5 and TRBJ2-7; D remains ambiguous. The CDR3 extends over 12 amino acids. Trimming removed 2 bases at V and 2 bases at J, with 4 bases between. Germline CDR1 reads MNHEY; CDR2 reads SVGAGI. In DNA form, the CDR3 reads TGTGCCAGCAGTTACGGCCCCTACGAGCAGTACTTC. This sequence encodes CASSYGPYEQYF.

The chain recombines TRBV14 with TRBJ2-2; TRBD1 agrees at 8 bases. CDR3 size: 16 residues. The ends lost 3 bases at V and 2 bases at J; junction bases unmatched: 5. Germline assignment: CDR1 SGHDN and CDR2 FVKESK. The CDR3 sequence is CASSHQDRVNTGELFF. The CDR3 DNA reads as TGTGCCAGCAGCCATCAGGACAGGGTCAACACCGGGGAGCTGTTTTTT.

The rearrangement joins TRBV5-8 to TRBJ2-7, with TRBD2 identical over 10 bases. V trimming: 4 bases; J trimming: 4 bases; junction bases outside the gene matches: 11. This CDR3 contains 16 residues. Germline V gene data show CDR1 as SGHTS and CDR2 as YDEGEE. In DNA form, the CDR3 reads TGTGCCAGCAGCCCCAGCCGGAGCGGGAGGGCTTACGAGCAGTACTTC. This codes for CASSPSRSGRAYEQYF. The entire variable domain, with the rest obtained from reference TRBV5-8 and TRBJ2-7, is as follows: EAGVTQSPTHLIKTRGQQATLRCSPISGHTSVYWYQQALGLGLQFLLWYDEGEERNRGNFPPRFSGRQFPNYSSELNVNALELEDSALYLCASSPSRSGRAYEQYFGPGTRLTVT.

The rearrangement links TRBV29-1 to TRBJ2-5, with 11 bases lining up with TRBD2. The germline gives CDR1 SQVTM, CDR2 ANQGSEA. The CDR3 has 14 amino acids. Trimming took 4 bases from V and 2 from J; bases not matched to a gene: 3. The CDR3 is CSVASGRTQETQYF. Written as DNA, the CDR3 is TGCAGCGTTGCTAGCGGGAGGACACAAGAGACCCAGTACTTC.

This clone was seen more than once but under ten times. This CDR3 reads CAWSPGGTGDTQYF. The CDR3 DNA follows: TGTGCCTGGAGCCCTGGCGGGACTGGAGATACGCAGTATTTT. The chain couples TRBV30 to TRBJ2-3; the D gene is possibly TRBD2 (6 bases). V was pared by 3 bases and J by 5 bases, with 15 bases between. The CDR3 runs to 14 residues. Germline V gene lookup returns CDR1 GTSNPN and CDR2 SVGIG (reference sequence). The whole variable domain, filled in from reference TRBV30 and TRBJ2-3, reads SQTIHQWPATLVQPVGSPLSLECTVEGTSNPNLYWYRQAAGRGLQLLFYSVGIGQISSEVPQNLSASRPQDRQFILSSKKLLLSDSGFYLCAWSPGGTGDTQYFGPGTRLTVL.

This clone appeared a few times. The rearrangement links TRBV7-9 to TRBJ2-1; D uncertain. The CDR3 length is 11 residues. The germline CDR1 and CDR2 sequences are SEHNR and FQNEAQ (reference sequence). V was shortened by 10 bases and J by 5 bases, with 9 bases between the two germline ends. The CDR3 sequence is CANKEDNEQFF. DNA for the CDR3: TGTGCCAACAAAGAGGACAATGAGCAGTTCTTC.

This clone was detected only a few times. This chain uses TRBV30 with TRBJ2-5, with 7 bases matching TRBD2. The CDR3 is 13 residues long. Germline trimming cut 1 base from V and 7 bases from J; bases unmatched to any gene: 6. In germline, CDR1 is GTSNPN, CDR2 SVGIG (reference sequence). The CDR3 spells CAWSETSSGTQYF. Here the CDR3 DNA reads TGTGCCTGGAGTGAGACTAGCTCAGGGACCCAGTACTTC.

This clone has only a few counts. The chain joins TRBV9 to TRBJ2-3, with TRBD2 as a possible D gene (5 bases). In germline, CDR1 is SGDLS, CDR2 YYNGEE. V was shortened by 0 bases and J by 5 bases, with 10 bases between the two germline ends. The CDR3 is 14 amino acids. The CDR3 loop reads CASSVAGWEDTQYF. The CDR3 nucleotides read TGTGCCAGCAGCGTAGCGGGGTGGGAAGATACGCAGTATTTT.

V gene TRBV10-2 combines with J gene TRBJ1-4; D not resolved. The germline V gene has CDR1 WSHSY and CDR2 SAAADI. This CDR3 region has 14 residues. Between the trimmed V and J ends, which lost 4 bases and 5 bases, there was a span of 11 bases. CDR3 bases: TGCGCCAGCAGTGCGCGGGGAGACAATGAAAAACTGTTTTTT. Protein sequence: CASSARGDNEKLFF.

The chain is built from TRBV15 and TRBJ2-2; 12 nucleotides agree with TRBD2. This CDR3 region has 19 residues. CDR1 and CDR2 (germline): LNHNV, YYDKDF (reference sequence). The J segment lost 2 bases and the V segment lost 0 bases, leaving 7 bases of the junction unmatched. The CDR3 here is CATSRDVLAGGLNTGELFF. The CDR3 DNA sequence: TGTGCCACCAGCAGAGATGTACTAGCGGGAGGCCTAAACACCGGGGAGCTGTTTTTT.

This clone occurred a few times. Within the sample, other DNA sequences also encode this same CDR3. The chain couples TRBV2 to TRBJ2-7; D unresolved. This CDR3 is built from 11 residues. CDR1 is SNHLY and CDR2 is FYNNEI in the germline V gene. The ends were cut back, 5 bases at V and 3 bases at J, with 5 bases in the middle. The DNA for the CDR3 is TGTGCCAGCAGTCCTTACTACGAGCAGTACTTC. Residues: CASSPYYEQYF.